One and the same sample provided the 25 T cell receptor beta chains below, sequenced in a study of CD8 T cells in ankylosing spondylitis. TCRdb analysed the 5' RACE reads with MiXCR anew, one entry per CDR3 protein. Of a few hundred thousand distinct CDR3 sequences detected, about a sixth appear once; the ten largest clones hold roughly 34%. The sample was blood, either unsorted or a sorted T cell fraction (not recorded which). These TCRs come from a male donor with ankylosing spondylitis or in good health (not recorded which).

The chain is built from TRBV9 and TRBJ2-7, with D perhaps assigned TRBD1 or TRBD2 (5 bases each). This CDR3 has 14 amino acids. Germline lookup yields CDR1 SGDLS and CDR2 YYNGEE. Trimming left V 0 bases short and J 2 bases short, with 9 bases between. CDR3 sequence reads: CASSVGGNPYEQYF. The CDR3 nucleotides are TGTGCCAGCAGCGTAGGGGGGAACCCCTACGAGCAGTACTTC. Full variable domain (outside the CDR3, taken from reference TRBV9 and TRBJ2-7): DSGVTQTPKHLITATGQRVTLRCSPRSGDLSVYWYQQSLDQGLQFLIQYYNGEERAKGNILERFSAQQFPDLHSELNLSSLELGDSALYFCASSVGGNPYEQYFGPGTRLTVT.

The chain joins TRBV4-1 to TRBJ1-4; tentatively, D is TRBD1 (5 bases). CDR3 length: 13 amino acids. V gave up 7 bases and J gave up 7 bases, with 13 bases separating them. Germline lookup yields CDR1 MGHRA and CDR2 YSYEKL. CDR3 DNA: TGCGCCAGCACGCAGGGAATAGGTGAAAAACTGTTTTTT. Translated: CASTQGIGEKLFF.

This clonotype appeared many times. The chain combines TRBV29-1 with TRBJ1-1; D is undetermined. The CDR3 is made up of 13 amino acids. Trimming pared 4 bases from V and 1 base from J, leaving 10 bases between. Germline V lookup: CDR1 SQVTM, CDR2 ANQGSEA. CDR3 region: CSVGPEENTEAFF. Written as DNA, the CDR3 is TGCAGCGTTGGACCCGAGGAGAACACTGAAGCTTTCTTT.

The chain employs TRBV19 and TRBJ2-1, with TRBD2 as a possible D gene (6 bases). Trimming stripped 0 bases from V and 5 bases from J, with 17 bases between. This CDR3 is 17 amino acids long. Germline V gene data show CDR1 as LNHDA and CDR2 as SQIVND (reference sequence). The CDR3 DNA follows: TGTGCCAGTAGTATAGATGTAAACGGGGGTGCGAACAATGAGCAGTTCTTC. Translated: CASSIDVNGGANNEQFF.

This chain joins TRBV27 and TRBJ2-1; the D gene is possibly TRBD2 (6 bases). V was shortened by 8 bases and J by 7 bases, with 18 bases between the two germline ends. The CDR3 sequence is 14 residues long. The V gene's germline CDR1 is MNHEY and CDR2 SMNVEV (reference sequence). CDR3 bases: TGTGCCAGCGGTCCCCGGGGGTCCAAGAATGAGCAGTTCTTC. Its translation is CASGPRGSKNEQFF.

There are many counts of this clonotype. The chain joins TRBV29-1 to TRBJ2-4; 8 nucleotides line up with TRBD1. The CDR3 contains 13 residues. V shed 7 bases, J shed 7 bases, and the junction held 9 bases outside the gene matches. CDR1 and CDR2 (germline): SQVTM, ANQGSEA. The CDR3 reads CSAKGQGPNIQYF. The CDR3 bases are TGCAGCGCCAAAGGACAGGGCCCGAACATTCAGTACTTC.

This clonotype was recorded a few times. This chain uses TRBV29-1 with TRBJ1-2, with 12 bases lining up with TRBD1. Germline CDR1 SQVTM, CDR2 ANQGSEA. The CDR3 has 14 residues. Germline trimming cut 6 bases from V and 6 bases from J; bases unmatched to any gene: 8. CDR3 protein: CSVLSGTGGDGYTF. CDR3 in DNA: TGCAGCGTCCTAAGCGGGACAGGGGGCGATGGCTACACCTTC.

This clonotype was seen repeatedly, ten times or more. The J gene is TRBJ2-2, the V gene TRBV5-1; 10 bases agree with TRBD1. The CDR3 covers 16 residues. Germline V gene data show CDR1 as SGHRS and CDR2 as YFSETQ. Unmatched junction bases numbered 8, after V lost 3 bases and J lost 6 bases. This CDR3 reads CASSYRDRGNAGELFF. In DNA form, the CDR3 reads TGCGCCAGCAGCTACCGGGACAGGGGCAACGCCGGGGAGCTGTTTTTT.

The CDR3 spells CASSVSGRAWDEQFF. In DNA form, the CDR3 reads TGTGCCAGCAGCGTAAGCGGGAGGGCCTGGGATGAGCAGTTCTTC. V gene TRBV9 combines with J gene TRBJ2-1; 10 nucleotides match TRBD2. The germline CDR1 and CDR2 sequences are SGDLS and YYNGEE. The ends lost 1 base at V and 8 bases at J; junction bases unmatched: 6. The CDR3 consists of 15 residues.

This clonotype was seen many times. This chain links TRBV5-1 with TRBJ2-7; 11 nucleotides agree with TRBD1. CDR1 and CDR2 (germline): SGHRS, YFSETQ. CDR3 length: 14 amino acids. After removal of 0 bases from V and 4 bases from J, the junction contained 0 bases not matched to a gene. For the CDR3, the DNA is TGCGCCAGCAGCTTGGGGGACAGGGGGTACGAGCAGTACTTC. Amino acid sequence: CASSLGDRGYEQYF.

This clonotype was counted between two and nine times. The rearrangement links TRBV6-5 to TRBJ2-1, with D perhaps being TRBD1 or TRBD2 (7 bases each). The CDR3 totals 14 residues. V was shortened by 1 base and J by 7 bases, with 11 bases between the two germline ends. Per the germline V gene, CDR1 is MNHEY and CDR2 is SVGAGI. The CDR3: CASSYYRGGNEQFF. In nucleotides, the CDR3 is TGTGCCAGCAGTTACTACAGGGGAGGGAATGAGCAGTTCTTC.

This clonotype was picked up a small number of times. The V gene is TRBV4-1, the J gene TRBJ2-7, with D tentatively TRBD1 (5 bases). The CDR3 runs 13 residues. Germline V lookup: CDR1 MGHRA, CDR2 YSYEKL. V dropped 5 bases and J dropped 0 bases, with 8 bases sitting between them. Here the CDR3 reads CASSSGNSYEQYF. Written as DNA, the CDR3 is TGCGCCAGCAGCTCAGGGAACTCCTACGAGCAGTACTTC.

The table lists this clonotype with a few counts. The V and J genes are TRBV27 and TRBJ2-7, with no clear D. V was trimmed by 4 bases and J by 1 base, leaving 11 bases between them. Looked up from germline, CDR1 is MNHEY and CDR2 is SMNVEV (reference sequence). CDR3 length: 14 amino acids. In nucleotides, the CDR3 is TGTGCCAGCAGTTCCGAATCAGGATCCTACGAGCAGTACTTC. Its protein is CASSSESGSYEQYF.

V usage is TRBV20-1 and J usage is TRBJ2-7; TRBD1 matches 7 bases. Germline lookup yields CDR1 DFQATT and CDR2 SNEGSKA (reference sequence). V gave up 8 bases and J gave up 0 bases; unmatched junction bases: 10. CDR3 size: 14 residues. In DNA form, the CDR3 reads TGCAGTTCCAAGGGGACAGCTAACTCCTACGAGCAGTACTTC. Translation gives CSSKGTANSYEQYF.

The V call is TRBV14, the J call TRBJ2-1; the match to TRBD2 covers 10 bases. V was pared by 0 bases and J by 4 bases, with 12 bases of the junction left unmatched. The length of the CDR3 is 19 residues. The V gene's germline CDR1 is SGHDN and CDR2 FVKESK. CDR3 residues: CASSQDGLAGAWVYNEQFF. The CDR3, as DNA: TGTGCCAGCAGCCAAGATGGGCTAGCGGGAGCGTGGGTTTACAATGAGCAGTTCTTC.

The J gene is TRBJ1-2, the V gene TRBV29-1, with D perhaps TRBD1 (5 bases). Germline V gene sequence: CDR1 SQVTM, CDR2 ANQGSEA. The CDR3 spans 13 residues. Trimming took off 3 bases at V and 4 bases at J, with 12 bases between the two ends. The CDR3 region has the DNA TGCAGCGTTGACCGGGGCGGAGGCTATGGCTACACCTTC. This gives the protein CSVDRGGGYGYTF.

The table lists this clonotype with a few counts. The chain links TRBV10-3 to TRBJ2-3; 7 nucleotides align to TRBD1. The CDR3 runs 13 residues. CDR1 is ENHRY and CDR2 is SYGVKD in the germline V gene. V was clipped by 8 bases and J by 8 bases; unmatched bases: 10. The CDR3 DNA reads TGTGCCATCGAGGACAGGCGGGTCGGTACGCAGTATTTT. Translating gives CAIEDRRVGTQYF.

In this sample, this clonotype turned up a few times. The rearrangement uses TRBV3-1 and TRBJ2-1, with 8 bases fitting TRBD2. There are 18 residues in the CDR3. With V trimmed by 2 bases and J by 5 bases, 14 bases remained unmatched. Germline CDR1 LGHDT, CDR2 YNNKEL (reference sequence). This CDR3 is CASSQNQGLGIFHNEQFF. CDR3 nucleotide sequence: TGTGCCAGCAGCCAAAACCAGGGACTAGGTATTTTCCACAATGAGCAGTTCTTC.

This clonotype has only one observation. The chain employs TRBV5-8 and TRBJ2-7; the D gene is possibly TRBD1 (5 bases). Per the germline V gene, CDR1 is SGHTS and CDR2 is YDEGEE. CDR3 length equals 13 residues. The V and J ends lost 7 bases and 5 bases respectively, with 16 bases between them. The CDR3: CASGNQGLNEQYF. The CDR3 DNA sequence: TGTGCCAGCGGGAACCAGGGTCTGAACGAGCAGTACTTC.

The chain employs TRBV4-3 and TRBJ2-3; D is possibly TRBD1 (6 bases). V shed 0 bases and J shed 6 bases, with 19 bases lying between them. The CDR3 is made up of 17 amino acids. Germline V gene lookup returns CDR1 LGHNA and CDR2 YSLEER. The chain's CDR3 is CASSQDSPGHTRDTQYF. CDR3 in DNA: TGCGCCAGCAGCCAAGATTCGCCGGGACACACTCGGGATACGCAGTATTTT.

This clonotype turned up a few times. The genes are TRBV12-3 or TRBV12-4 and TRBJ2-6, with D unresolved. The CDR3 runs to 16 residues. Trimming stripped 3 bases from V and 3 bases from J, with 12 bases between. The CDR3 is CASSFLTLGGANVLTF. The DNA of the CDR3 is TGTGCCAGCAGTTTTTTAACCCTCGGTGGGGCCAACGTCCTGACTTTC.

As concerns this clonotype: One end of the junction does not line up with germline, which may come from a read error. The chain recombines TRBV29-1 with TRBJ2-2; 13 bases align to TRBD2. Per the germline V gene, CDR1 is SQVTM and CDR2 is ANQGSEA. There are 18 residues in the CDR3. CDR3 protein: CSVEEPTSGRTYTGELVF. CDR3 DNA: TGCAGCGTTGAAGAACCGACTAGCGGGAGGACGTACACCGGGGAGCTGGTTTTT.

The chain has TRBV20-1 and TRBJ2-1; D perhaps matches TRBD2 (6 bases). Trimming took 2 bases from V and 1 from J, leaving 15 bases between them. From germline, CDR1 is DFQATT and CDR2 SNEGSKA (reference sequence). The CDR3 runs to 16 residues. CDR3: CSARKTAGSSYNEQFF. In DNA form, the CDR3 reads TGCAGTGCTAGAAAGACCGCGGGGAGTTCCTACAATGAGCAGTTCTTC.

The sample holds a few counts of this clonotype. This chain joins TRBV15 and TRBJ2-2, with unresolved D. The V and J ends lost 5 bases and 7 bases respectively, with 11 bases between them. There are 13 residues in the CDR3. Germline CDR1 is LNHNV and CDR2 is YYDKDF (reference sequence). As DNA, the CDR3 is TGTGCCACCAGCGGAATAGTTGGCGGGGAGCTGTTTTTT. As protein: CATSGIVGGELFF.

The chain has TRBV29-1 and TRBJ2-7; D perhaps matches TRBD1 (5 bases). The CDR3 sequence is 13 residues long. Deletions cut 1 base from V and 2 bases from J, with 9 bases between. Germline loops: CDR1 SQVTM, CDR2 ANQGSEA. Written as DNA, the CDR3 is TGCAGCGTTGAAGGGACATCGGCCTACGAGCAGTACTTC. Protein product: CSVEGTSAYEQYF.